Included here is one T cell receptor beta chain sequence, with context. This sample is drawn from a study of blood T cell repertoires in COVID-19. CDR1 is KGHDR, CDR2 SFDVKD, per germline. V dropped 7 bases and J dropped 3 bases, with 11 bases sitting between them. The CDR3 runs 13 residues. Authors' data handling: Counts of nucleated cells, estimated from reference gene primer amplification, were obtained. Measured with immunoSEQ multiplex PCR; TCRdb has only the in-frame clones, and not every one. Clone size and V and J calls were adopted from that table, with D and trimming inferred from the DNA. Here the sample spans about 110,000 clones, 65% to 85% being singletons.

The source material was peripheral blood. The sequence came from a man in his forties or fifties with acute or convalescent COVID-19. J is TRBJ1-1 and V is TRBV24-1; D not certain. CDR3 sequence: CATRLAADTEAFF. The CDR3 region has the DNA TGTGCCACCAGGTTGGCGGCTGACACTGAAGCTTTCTTT.